A single sample is the source of the 32 T cell receptor beta chains below, sequenced in a study of shared clonotypes between healthy human individuals. Here immunoSEQ multiplex PCR was the method, and the copy in TCRdb shows in-frame clones only, minus some. The data hold 1,500,000 or so clones, with roughly 98.5% observed a single time. Sequencing was done on a sample of naive CD4+ T cells sorted from blood. Indicated subset: CD45RA+ positively selected. The receptors derive from a man between 25 and 39 years old in good health.

The rearrangement joins TRBV6-6 to TRBJ2-7; the match to TRBD2 covers 10 bases. The CDR3 loop spans 14 amino acids. The V gene's germline CDR1 is MNHNY and CDR2 SVGAGI (reference sequence). Germline trimming cut 5 bases from V and 6 bases from J; bases unmatched to any gene: 7. CDR3 region: CASSTGTSVGEQYF. CDR3 bases: TGTGCCAGCAGTACCGGGACTAGCGTCGGCGAGCAGTACTTC.

V gene TRBV18 combines with J gene TRBJ1-1; D remains unclear. The CDR3 runs to 14 residues. Trimming shortened V by 3 bases and J by 7 bases, and 15 bases separated the two germline ends. Germline V gene data show CDR1 as KGHSH and CDR2 as LQKENI. The CDR3 DNA follows: TGTGCCAGCTCACCCCTGTCCCCCCCAAGTGAAGCTTTCTTT. Protein product: CASSPLSPPSEAFF. Combining the CDR3 with reference TRBV18 and TRBJ1-1 gives the whole variable domain NAGVMQNPRHLVRRRGQEARLRCSPMKGHSHVYWYRQLPEEGLKFMVYLQKENIIDESGMPKERFSAEFPKEGPSILRIQQVVRGDSAAYFCASSPLSPPSEAFFGQGTRLTVV.

This clone was detected once. V usage is TRBV28 and J usage is TRBJ2-2; D might be TRBD1 or TRBD2, each matching 5 bases. Between the trimmed V and J ends, which lost 0 bases and 3 bases, there was a span of 11 bases. Germline lookup yields CDR1 MDHEN and CDR2 SYDVKM. The CDR3 runs to 16 residues. This chain's CDR3 is CASSLWAGRDTGELFF. The CDR3 nucleotides read TGTGCCAGCAGTTTATGGGCGGGCAGGGACACCGGGGAGCTGTTTTTT.

The gene calls are TRBV28 and TRBJ2-1, with D possibly being TRBD1 (6 bases). Germline assignment: CDR1 MDHEN and CDR2 SYDVKM. The CDR3 runs to 15 residues. V was shortened by 3 bases and J by 3 bases, with 12 bases between the two germline ends. The CDR3, as DNA: TGTGCCAGCAGTTTCGACGGGACACACTACAATGAGCAGTTCTTC. It encodes CASSFDGTHYNEQFF.

The V call is TRBV7-9, the J call TRBJ2-2; the D is unclear. The V gene's germline CDR1 is SEHNR and CDR2 FQNEAQ (reference sequence). The CDR3 is 17 amino acids. The V gene lost 2 bases and the J gene lost 4 bases, with 17 bases spanning the gap. CDR3 DNA: TGTGCCAGCAGCTTATTCGGATGGACCACGGGCACCGGGGAGCTGTTTTTT. This sequence encodes CASSLFGWTTGTGELFF.

The gene calls are TRBV6-6 and TRBJ1-3, with TRBD1 as a possible D gene (6 bases). Trimming stripped 2 bases from V and 1 base from J, with 12 bases between. The CDR3 is 16 residues long. CDR1 and CDR2 (germline): MNHNY, SVGAGI (reference sequence). This CDR3 is CASSYGGRGSGNTIYF. The CDR3 bases are TGTGCCAGCAGTTACGGTGGCAGGGGTTCTGGAAACACCATATATTTT.

The chain couples TRBV28 to TRBJ1-5; D not certain. The germline V gene has CDR1 MDHEN and CDR2 SYDVKM. V lost 2 bases and J 9 bases, leaving 17 bases between the germline ends. The CDR3 covers 15 residues. The DNA for the CDR3 is TGTGCCAGCAGTTTACACCCCCCTGGGTCGGGGCCCCAGCATTTT. It codes for CASSLHPPGSGPQHF.

The chain recombines TRBV9 with TRBJ2-5; 8 nucleotides agree with TRBD2. The germline V gene has CDR1 SGDLS and CDR2 YYNGEE. The CDR3 is made up of 13 amino acids. After removal of 2 bases from V and 4 bases from J, the junction contained 1 base not matched to a gene. CDR3 region: CASSVSGTETQYF. In DNA form, the CDR3 reads TGTGCCAGCAGCGTTAGCGGGACAGAGACCCAGTACTTC.

The chain is built from TRBV5-4 and TRBJ2-7; TRBD1 aligns across 7 bases. Per the germline V gene, CDR1 is SGHNT and CDR2 is YYREEE (reference sequence). Trimming at V came to 3 bases and at J to 2 bases, leaving 5 bases not matched to a gene. The CDR3 consists of 14 residues. CDR3 sequence (DNA): TGTGCCAGCAGCTGGACAGGACCCCCCTACGAGCAGTACTTC. It encodes CASSWTGPPYEQYF.

This sequence joins TRBV6-5 and TRBJ2-5; TRBD1 or TRBD2 may be the D gene (5 bases each). Germline V CDR1 and CDR2: MNHEY, SVGAGI. CDR3 size: 12 residues. V was shortened by 10 bases and J by 7 bases, with 16 bases between the two germline ends. CDR3 in DNA: TGTGCCATGGGACCTTGGGTAGGGACCCAGTACTTC. As protein: CAMGPWVGTQYF.

This rearrangement joins TRBV7-2 to TRBJ2-7; a possible D gene is TRBD2 (6 bases). The CDR3 contains 15 residues. Germline V CDR1 and CDR2: SGHTA, FQGNSA. The ends were cut back, 1 base at V and 5 bases at J, with 15 bases in the middle. The CDR3 reads CASSLVSGAVHEQYF. The DNA of the CDR3 is TGTGCCAGCAGCTTAGTTTCGGGAGCCGTCCACGAGCAGTACTTC.

This clone was seen once. This rearrangement joins TRBV14 to TRBJ2-1; possible D gene TRBD2, 6 bases. The CDR3 contains 15 residues. CDR1 is SGHDN, CDR2 FVKESK, per germline. V was shortened by 1 base and J by 4 bases, with 11 bases between the two germline ends. CDR3 bases: TGTGCCAGCAGCCAAGGCGGGACCGAGTACAATGAGCAGTTCTTC. It specifies CASSQGGTEYNEQFF.

The V gene is TRBV30, the J gene TRBJ2-3, with D maybe TRBD1 (6 bases). This CDR3 has 15 residues. Germline CDR1 and CDR2: GTSNPN and SVGIG (reference sequence). V gave up 3 bases and J gave up 8 bases, with 21 bases separating them. CDR3 sequence reads: CAWSLQQGIYGTQYF. The CDR3 nucleotides read TGTGCCTGGAGCCTACAACAGGGAATTTATGGTACGCAGTATTTT.

The V and J genes are TRBV5-1 and TRBJ2-5; 11 bases are a match to TRBD2. The CDR3 consists of 16 residues. Per germline, CDR1 SGHRS and CDR2 YFSETQ. V dropped 2 bases and J dropped 1; count of bases not matched to a gene: 4. CDR3 DNA: TGCGCCAGCAGCTTTCTAGCGGGAGGTCCCCAAGAGACCCAGTACTTC. It is translated as CASSFLAGGPQETQYF.

With regard to this clone: Distinct nucleotide sequences in the sample also encode this CDR3. The chain couples TRBV5-1 to TRBJ2-7, with 12 bases identical to TRBD2. Germline V gives CDR1 SGHRS, CDR2 YFSETQ. The CDR3 has 13 residues. V dropped 4 bases and J dropped 6; count of bases not matched to a gene: 2. The CDR3 DNA reads as TGCGCCAGCAGCCTGGGACTAGCGGGCGAGCAGTACTTC. Encoded protein: CASSLGLAGEQYF. Full variable domain (missing parts from reference TRBV5-1 and TRBJ2-7): KAGVTQTPRYLIKTRGQQVTLSCSPISGHRSVSWYQQTPGQGLQFLFEYFSETQRNKGNFPGRFSGRQFSNSRSEMNVSTLELGDSALYLCASSLGLAGEQYFGPGTRLTVT.

This chain joins TRBV19 and TRBJ2-1, with TRBD2 matching 11 bases. The V segment lost 7 bases and the J segment 2 bases; nucleotides outside the gene matches: 1. The CDR3 totals 14 residues. Germline V gives CDR1 LNHDA, CDR2 SQIVND (reference sequence). The CDR3 coding sequence is TGTGCCAGTAATAGCGGGAGGGCCTACAATGAGCAGTTCTTC. Translating gives CASNSGRAYNEQFF.

The V and J genes are TRBV5-5 and TRBJ2-1; 13 bases match TRBD2. V gave up 2 bases and J gave up 10 bases; unmatched junction bases: 9. The CDR3 runs to 16 residues. CDR1 and CDR2 (germline): SGHKS, YYEKEE (reference sequence). CDR3 residues: CASSLLTSGRYDEQFF. The CDR3 nucleotides are TGTGCCAGCAGCTTACTGACTAGCGGGAGGTATGACGAGCAGTTCTTC.

The rearrangement uses TRBV2 and TRBJ2-1; 10 positions match TRBD2. The V and J ends lost 10 bases and 3 bases, in that order; junction bases with no gene match: 3. Germline loops: CDR1 SNHLY, CDR2 FYNNEI. CDR3 length equals 13 residues. Written as DNA, the CDR3 is TGTGCCACCAAGCGGGAGGGCTACAATGAGCAGTTCTTC. As protein: CATKREGYNEQFF.

The CDR3 loop is CASSIVGQAGEQYF. In DNA form, the CDR3 reads TGTGCCAGTAGTATAGTCGGGCAGGCGGGGGAGCAGTACTTC. The chain has TRBV19 and TRBJ2-7; D might be TRBD2 (6 bases). Trimming took 1 base from V and 7 from J, leaving 14 bases between them. The CDR3 spans 14 residues. Germline lookup yields CDR1 LNHDA and CDR2 SQIVND (reference sequence).

The V call is TRBV15, the J call TRBJ2-7; the D gene is possibly TRBD1 (7 bases). CDR1 LNHNV and CDR2 YYDKDF come from the germline V gene (reference sequence). The V end lost 1 base, the J end lost 4 bases, and 11 bases lay between the germline ends. The CDR3 runs to 14 residues. DNA for the CDR3: TGTGCCACCAGCAGAGTCAGGGGGGTATACGAGCAGTACTTC. Its protein is CATSRVRGVYEQYF.

The J gene is TRBJ1-1, the V gene TRBV30; D is possibly TRBD1 (6 bases). Trimming stripped 2 bases from V and 1 base from J, with 14 bases between. This CDR3 is built from 15 residues. In germline, CDR1 is GTSNPN, CDR2 SVGIG (reference sequence). As DNA, the CDR3 is TGTGCCTGGAGTCACCCGCCCAGGGGGAACACTGAAGCTTTCTTT. This encodes CAWSHPPRGNTEAFF.

The chain links TRBV30 to TRBJ2-7; 8 bases agree with TRBD1. This CDR3 is 15 amino acids long. V lost 4 bases to trimming and J lost 1 base; unmatched junction nucleotides: 9. Germline V lookup: CDR1 GTSNPN, CDR2 SVGIG (reference sequence). CDR3 loop: CAWTPRTGISYEQYF. CDR3 in DNA: TGTGCCTGGACCCCAAGGACAGGGATTTCCTACGAGCAGTACTTC.

This rearrangement joins TRBV19 to TRBJ1-1, with D unclear. Germline V CDR1 and CDR2: LNHDA, SQIVND (reference sequence). This CDR3 is built from 14 residues. V was trimmed by 7 bases and J by 0 bases, leaving 12 bases between them. The CDR3 reads CASTPGYLNTEAFF. Here the CDR3 DNA reads TGTGCCAGTACCCCTGGGTACCTGAACACTGAAGCTTTCTTT.

This sequence joins TRBV5-4 and TRBJ2-7; possible D gene TRBD2, 6 bases. Germline CDR1 reads SGHNT; CDR2 reads YYREEE (reference sequence). The V gene lost 0 bases and the J gene lost 2 bases, with 12 bases spanning the gap. The length of the CDR3 is 15 residues. The CDR3 nucleotides are TGTGCCAGCAGCTTGGGGGTGGCGGGAACCTACGAGCAGTACTTC. Its translation is CASSLGVAGTYEQYF.

As to this clone: In the same sample, other DNA sequences code for this CDR3. V is TRBV5-1 and J is TRBJ2-5; the D gene is possibly TRBD2 (5 bases). CDR1 SGHRS and CDR2 YFSETQ come from the germline V gene. The germline V and J ends were trimmed by 4 bases and 1 base, with 11 bases remaining between them. The CDR3 length is 14 residues. The CDR3 sequence is CASSPGTSQETQYF. The DNA for the CDR3 is TGCGCCAGCAGCCCAGGCACTAGCCAAGAGACCCAGTACTTC.

The chain is built from TRBV9 and TRBJ2-1, with D tentatively TRBD2 (6 bases). The CDR3 is 15 amino acids. V was shortened by 0 bases and J by 8 bases, with 15 bases between the two germline ends. CDR1 is SGDLS, CDR2 YYNGEE, per germline. CDR3 sequence reads: CASSVAGQGGDEQFF. For the CDR3, the DNA is TGTGCCAGCAGCGTAGCGGGGCAGGGCGGGGATGAGCAGTTCTTC.

The J gene is TRBJ2-7, the V gene TRBV18; the D is unclear. This CDR3 comprises 14 residues. Germline CDR1 and CDR2: KGHSH and LQKENI. The V end lost 0 bases, the J end lost 3 bases, and 9 bases lay between the germline ends. Written as DNA, the CDR3 is TGTGCCAGCTCACCACCGTACCAGCTCTACGAGCAGTACTTC. Translation gives CASSPPYQLYEQYF.

The chain links TRBV28 to TRBJ2-1, with unresolved D. CDR3 size: 12 residues. V was cut by 3 bases and J by 9 bases, with 9 bases left in between. Germline assignment: CDR1 MDHEN and CDR2 SYDVKM. As DNA, the CDR3 is TGTGCCAGCAGTTTCTTCCTGGGTGAGCAGTTCTTC. Encoded protein: CASSFFLGEQFF. The full variable domain, with the rest looked up from reference TRBV28 and TRBJ2-1, is DVKVTQSSRYLVKRTGEKVFLECVQDMDHENMFWYRQDPGLGLRLIYFSYDVKMKEKGDIPEGYSVSREKKERFSLILESASTNQTSMYLCASSFFLGEQFFGPGTRLTVL.

Comments on this clone: The conserved final phenylalanine or tryptophan is absent from the CDR3, which likely points to a read error. The limits of the CDR3 on the DNA are not certain, so only TCRdb's listed CDR3 is given. The chain recombines TRBV7-9 with TRBJ1-5. Including both end residues, the CDR3 is 11 amino acids long. Per germline, CDR1 SEHNR and CDR2 FQNEAQ (reference sequence). The CDR3 here is CASSSRQEGGL.

This clone has a single count. Different DNA sequences within this sample yield the same CDR3. This rearrangement joins TRBV29-1 to TRBJ2-7, with TRBD1 matching 8 bases. This CDR3 has 12 amino acids. Germline CDR1 and CDR2: SQVTM and ANQGSEA. Germline trimming cut 7 bases from V and 0 bases from J; bases unmatched to any gene: 2. The CDR3, as DNA: TGCAGCGCTGGACAGGGCTCCTACGAGCAGTACTTC. It specifies CSAGQGSYEQYF.

This chain uses TRBV5-1 with TRBJ1-2, with TRBD1 identical over 8 bases. J gave up 7 bases and V 0 bases, and 8 bases lay outside the gene matches. The CDR3 is 15 residues long. Germline assignment: CDR1 SGHRS and CDR2 YFSETQ. This CDR3 reads CASSLVGDRGGGYTF. As DNA, the CDR3 is TGCGCCAGCAGCTTGGTGGGAGACAGGGGCGGTGGCTACACCTTC. The full variable domain, completed using reference TRBV5-1 and TRBJ1-2, is KAGVTQTPRYLIKTRGQQVTLSCSPISGHRSVSWYQQTPGQGLQFLFEYFSETQRNKGNFPGRFSGRQFSNSRSEMNVSTLELGDSALYLCASSLVGDRGGGYTFGSGTRLTVV.

The CDR3 loop reads CATGLDTQYF. The DNA of the CDR3 is TGTGCCACCGGCTTAGATACGCAGTATTTT. V gene TRBV10-3 combines with J gene TRBJ2-3; D unresolved. This CDR3 comprises 10 residues. V was cut by 10 bases and J by 5 bases, with 7 bases left in between. The V gene's germline CDR1 is ENHRY and CDR2 SYGVKD.